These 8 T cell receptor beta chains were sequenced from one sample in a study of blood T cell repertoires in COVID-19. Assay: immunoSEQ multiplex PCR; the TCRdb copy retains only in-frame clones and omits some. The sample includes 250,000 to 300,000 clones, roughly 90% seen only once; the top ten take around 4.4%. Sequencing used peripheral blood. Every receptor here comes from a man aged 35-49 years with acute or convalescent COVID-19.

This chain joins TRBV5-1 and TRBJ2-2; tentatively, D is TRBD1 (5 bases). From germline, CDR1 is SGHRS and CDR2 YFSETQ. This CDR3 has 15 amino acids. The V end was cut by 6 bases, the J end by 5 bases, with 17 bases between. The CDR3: CASTSPRAGTGELFF. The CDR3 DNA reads TGCGCCAGCACCTCCCCCCGGGCAGGGACCGGGGAGCTGTTTTTT.

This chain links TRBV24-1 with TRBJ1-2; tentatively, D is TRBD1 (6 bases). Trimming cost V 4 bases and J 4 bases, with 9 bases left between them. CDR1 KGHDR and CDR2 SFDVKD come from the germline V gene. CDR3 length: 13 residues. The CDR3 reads CATSDPDSYGYTF. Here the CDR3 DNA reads TGTGCCACCAGTGACCCGGACAGCTATGGCTACACCTTC.

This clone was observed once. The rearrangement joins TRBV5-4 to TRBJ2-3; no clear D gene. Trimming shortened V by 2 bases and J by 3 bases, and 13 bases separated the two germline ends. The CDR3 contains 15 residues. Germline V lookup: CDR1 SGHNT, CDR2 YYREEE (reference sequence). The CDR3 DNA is TGTGCCAGCAGCTTAATTGGCAGTTTAACAGATACGCAGTATTTT. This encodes CASSLIGSLTDTQYF.

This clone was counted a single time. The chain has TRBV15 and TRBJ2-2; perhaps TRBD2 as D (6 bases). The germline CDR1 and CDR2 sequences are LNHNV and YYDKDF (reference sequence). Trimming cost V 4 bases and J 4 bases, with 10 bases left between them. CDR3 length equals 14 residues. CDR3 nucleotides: TGTGCCACCAGCACGGGGGTAGTCACCGGGGAGCTGTTTTTT. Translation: CATSTGVVTGELFF.

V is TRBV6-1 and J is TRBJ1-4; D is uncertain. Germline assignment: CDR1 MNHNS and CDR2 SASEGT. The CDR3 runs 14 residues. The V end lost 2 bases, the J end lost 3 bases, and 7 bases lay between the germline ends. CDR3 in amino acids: CASSEFGANEKLFF. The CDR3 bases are TGTGCCAGCAGTGAATTTGGAGCTAATGAAAAACTGTTTTTT.

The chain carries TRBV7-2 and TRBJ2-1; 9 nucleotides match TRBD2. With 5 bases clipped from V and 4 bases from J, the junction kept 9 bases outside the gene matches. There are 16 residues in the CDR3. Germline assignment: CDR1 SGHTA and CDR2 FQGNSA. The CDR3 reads CASSPRSGGRYNEQFF. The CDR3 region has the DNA TGTGCCAGCAGCCCAAGGAGCGGGGGGCGGTACAATGAGCAGTTCTTC.

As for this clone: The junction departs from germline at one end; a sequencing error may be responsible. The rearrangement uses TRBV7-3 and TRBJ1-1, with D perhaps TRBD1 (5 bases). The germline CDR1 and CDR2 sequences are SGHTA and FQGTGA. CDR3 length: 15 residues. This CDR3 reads CASTLGAGSSTEAFF. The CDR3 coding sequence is TGTGCCAGCACCTTAGGCGCAGGGTCGAGCACTGAAGCTTTCTTT.

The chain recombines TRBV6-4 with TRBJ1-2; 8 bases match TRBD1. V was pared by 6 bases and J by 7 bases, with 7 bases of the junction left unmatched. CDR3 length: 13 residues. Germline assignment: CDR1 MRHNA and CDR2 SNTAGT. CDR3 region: CASSPDREAGYTF. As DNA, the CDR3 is TGTGCCAGCAGCCCGGACAGGGAAGCTGGCTACACCTTC.